This T cell receptor (beta chain) was found in a study of Graves' ophthalmopathy and Graves' hyperthyroidism. The authors amplified TCR beta CDR3 regions, and they did so from RNA transcripts for repertoire sequencing. RT-PCR was first run with HTBI primers, then multiplex PCR in a second round. TCRdb itself ran the multiplex PCR reads through MiXCR, one entry per CDR3 protein. This table holds some 240,000 distinct CDR3 sequences, approximately 42% found once. Germline V gene sequence: CDR1 SGHVS, CDR2 FQNEAQ. CDR3 length equals 10 residues. What was sequenced was peripheral blood. The V call is TRBV7-8, the J call TRBJ2-7; D ambiguous. The J call is uncertain, as TRBJ2-1 better fits the DNA end. The sequence was obtained from an adult man with Graves' ophthalmopathy. In nucleotides, the CDR3 is TGTGCCAGCAGCAACAATGAGCAGTTCTTC. This codes for CASSNNEQFF.